The 15 T cell receptor beta chains in this list originate from one sample, sequenced in a study of blood T cell repertoires in COVID-19. Method: immunoSEQ multiplex PCR; TCRdb's copy keeps in-frame clones and lacks some. The sample lists over 250,000 clones, roughly nine tenths occurring once. The material sequenced was PBMCs or T cells enriched from blood (not recorded which). The receptors were sampled from a man in his sixties who had recovered from COVID-19.

This sequence joins TRBV14 and TRBJ1-2; a possible D gene is TRBD1 (5 bases). The germline V gene encodes CDR1 SGHDN and CDR2 FVKESK. Trimming left V 4 bases short and J 7 bases short, with 22 bases between. This CDR3 is built from 16 residues. For the CDR3, the DNA is TGTGCCAGCAGCCCCATCGGAGGAGGGGATCAGACTGGCTACACCTTC. It translates to CASSPIGGGDQTGYTF.

The rearrangement uses TRBV11-3 and TRBJ2-2; TRBD1 matches at 7 bases. This CDR3 is 16 amino acids long. V lost 6 bases, J lost 2 bases, and 9 bases stayed unmatched. Germline V lookup: CDR1 SGHNT, CDR2 YENEEA. CDR3 coding DNA: TGTGCCAGCAGGATGACACAGGGGCGAAACACCGGGGAGCTGTTTTTT. Its translation is CASRMTQGRNTGELFF.

This chain joins TRBV19 and TRBJ1-1, with D possibly matching TRBD1 (5 bases). V was shortened by 3 bases and J by 6 bases, with 11 bases between the two germline ends. CDR1 and CDR2 (germline): LNHDA, SQIVND (reference sequence). CDR3 length: 13 amino acids. CDR3 in amino acids: CASSMWGDAEAFF. CDR3 DNA: TGTGCCAGTAGTATGTGGGGGGACGCTGAAGCTTTCTTT.

This rearrangement joins TRBV19 to TRBJ1-1; 12 nucleotides line up with TRBD1. The germline V gene encodes CDR1 LNHDA and CDR2 SQIVND (reference sequence). This CDR3 has 16 residues. With 1 base clipped from V and 4 bases from J, the junction kept 4 bases outside the gene matches. The CDR3 DNA reads TGTGCCAGTAGTATAGGGGACAGGGGGCTGGGCACTGAAGCTTTCTTT. Its translation is CASSIGDRGLGTEAFF.

This chain uses TRBV7-8 with TRBJ2-7, with TRBD1 identical over 7 bases. The CDR3 extends over 15 amino acids. With 5 bases clipped from V and 1 base from J, the junction kept 8 bases outside the gene matches. Germline-derived CDR1 and CDR2 are SGHVS and FQNEAQ. The CDR3 nucleotides are TGTGCCAGCAGCCGAGAGGGACAGCCTTCCTACGAGCAGTACTTC. Translating it yields CASSREGQPSYEQYF.

The V call is TRBV3-1 (or the pseudogene TRBV3-2), the J call TRBJ2-1, with no clear D. The germline CDR1 and CDR2 sequences are LGHDT and YNNKEL (reference sequence). CDR3 length: 11 residues. V shed 5 bases and J shed 8 bases, with 7 bases lying between them. The CDR3 here is CASSVLDEQFF. The CDR3 coding sequence is TGTGCCAGCAGCGTACTCGATGAGCAGTTCTTC.

J is TRBJ2-5 and V is TRBV9; 9 bases agree with TRBD2. The V and J ends lost 0 bases and 1 base, in that order; junction bases with no gene match: 4. The CDR3 runs 16 residues. Germline values: CDR1 SGDLS, CDR2 YYNGEE. CDR3 residues: CASSVAGRGGQETQYF. In nucleotides, the CDR3 is TGTGCCAGCAGCGTAGCGGGGCGGGGGGGCCAAGAGACCCAGTACTTC.

V is TRBV7-2 and J is TRBJ2-7; D perhaps matches TRBD2 (6 bases). Between the trimmed V and J ends, which lost 5 bases and 3 bases, there was a span of 23 bases. This CDR3 contains 17 residues. The germline CDR1 and CDR2 sequences are SGHTA and FQGNSA. The CDR3 nucleotides are TGTGCCAGCAGCACCCAGGGACTTCACGTCGGATACTACGAGCAGTACTTC. Residues: CASSTQGLHVGYYEQYF.

V gene TRBV9 combines with J gene TRBJ2-7; 9 nucleotides agree with TRBD1. V dropped 0 bases and J dropped 5; count of bases not matched to a gene: 12. This CDR3 is built from 17 residues. CDR1 is SGDLS, CDR2 YYNGEE, per germline. The CDR3 DNA is TGTGCCAGCAGCGTAGCTCCACCGGGACAGGGAATTGACGAGCAGTACTTC. Residues: CASSVAPPGQGIDEQYF.

In this sample, this clone turned up a few times. The gene calls are TRBV27 and TRBJ1-6; no clear D gene. Trimming removed 7 bases from V and 7 bases from J, with 14 bases in between. Germline CDR1 MNHEY, CDR2 SMNVEV (reference sequence). CDR3 size: 14 residues. The CDR3 sequence: CASTPSQYNSPLHF. In nucleotides, the CDR3 is TGTGCCAGCACCCCCTCGCAGTACAATTCACCCCTCCACTTT.

The chain uses TRBV4-1 and TRBJ2-5; 9 positions match TRBD1. V gave up 5 bases and J gave up 1 base; unmatched junction bases: 5. The CDR3 extends over 15 amino acids. Germline CDR1 and CDR2: MGHRA and YSYEKL. CDR3 DNA: TGCGCCAGCAGCACCTACAGGGGGCCCCAAGAGACCCAGTACTTC. It codes for CASSTYRGPQETQYF.

The chain has TRBV18 and TRBJ1-2; D is ambiguous. The germline CDR1 and CDR2 sequences are KGHSH and LQKENI. CDR3 length: 12 amino acids. The ends were cut back, 3 bases at V and 7 bases at J, with 9 bases in the middle. The CDR3 region has the DNA TGTGCCAGCTCACCGGGCCAGTCTGGCTACACCTTC. Its translation: CASSPGQSGYTF.

This chain links TRBV25-1 with TRBJ1-6; 9 nucleotides line up with TRBD1. The trim removed 8 bases at V and 5 bases at J, leaving 7 bases unmatched. Per germline, CDR1 MGHDK and CDR2 SYGVNS. This CDR3 has 15 amino acids. The CDR3, as DNA: TGTGCCAGCCAAAAGGACAGGGGTGATAATTCACCCCTCCACTTT. Amino acids: CASQKDRGDNSPLHF.

The chain links TRBV6-5 to TRBJ1-5; 8 bases map to TRBD1. The CDR3 is 15 residues long. Germline values: CDR1 MNHEY, CDR2 SVGAGI. With 0 bases clipped from V and 6 bases from J, the junction kept 4 bases outside the gene matches. CDR3 coding DNA: TGTGCCAGCAGTTACTCGGGCCAGGGGGCTCAGCCCCAGCATTTT. It encodes CASSYSGQGAQPQHF.

This chain joins TRBV24-1 and TRBJ2-1, with TRBD1 as a possible D gene (6 bases). Germline V gives CDR1 KGHDR, CDR2 SFDVKD. The CDR3 has 14 amino acids. The germline V and J ends were trimmed by 3 bases and 2 bases, with 7 bases remaining between them. For the CDR3, the DNA is TGTGCCACCAGTGATCGGGACACCTACAATGAGCAGTTCTTC. This gives the protein CATSDRDTYNEQFF.